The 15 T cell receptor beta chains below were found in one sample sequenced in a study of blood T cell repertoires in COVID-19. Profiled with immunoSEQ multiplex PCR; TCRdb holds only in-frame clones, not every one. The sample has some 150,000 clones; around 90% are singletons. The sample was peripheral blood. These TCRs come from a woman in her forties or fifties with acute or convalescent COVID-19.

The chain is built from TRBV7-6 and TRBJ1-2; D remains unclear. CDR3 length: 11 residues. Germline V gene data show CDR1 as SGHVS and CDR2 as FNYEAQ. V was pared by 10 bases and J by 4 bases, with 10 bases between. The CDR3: CATSEAYGYTF. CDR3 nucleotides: TGTGCCACCTCAGAGGCCTATGGCTACACCTTC.

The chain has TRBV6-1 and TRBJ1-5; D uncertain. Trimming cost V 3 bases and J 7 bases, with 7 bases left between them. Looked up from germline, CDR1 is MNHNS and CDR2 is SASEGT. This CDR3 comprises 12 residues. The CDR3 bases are TGTGCCAGCAGTGAGCGGGGACAGCCCCAGCATTTT. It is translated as CASSERGQPQHF.

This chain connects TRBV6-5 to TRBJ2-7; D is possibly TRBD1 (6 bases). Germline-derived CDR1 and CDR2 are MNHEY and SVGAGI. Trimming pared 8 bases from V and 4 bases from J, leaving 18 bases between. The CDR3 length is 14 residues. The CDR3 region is CASRPGANAYEQYF. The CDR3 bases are TGTGCCAGCCGCCCAGGGGCAAACGCTTACGAGCAGTACTTC.

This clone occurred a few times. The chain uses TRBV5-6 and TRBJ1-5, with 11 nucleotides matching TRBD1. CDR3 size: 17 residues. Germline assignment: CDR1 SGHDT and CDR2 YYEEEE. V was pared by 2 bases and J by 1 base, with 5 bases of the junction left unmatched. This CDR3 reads CASSLVGQGASNQPQHF. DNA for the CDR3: TGTGCCAGCAGCTTAGTTGGACAGGGGGCCAGCAATCAGCCCCAGCATTTT.

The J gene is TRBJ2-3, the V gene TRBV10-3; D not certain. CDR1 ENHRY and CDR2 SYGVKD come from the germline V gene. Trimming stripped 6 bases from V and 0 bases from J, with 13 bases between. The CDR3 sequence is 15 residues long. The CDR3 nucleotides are TGTGCCATCAGGACACAAACCCCTAGCACAGATACGCAGTATTTT. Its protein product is CAIRTQTPSTDTQYF.

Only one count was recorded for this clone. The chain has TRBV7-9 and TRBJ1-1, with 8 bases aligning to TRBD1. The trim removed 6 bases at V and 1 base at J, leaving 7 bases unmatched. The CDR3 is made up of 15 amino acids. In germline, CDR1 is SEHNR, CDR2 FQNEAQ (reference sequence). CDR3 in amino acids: CASRLWTGRNTEAFF. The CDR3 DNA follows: TGTGCCAGCAGACTATGGACAGGGAGGAACACTGAAGCTTTCTTT.

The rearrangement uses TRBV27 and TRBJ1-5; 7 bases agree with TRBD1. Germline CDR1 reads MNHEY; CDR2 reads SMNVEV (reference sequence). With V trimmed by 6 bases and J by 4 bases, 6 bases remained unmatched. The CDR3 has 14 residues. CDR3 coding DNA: TGTGCCAGCAGGCCTAAACAGGGGAATCAGCCCCAGCATTTT. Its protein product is CASRPKQGNQPQHF.

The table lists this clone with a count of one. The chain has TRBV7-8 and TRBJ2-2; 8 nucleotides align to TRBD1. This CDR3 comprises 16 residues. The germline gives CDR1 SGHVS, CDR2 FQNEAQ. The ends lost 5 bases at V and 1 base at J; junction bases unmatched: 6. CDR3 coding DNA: TGTGCCAGCAGCCCTACCGGACAGGGGAACACCGGGGAGCTGTTTTTT. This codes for CASSPTGQGNTGELFF.

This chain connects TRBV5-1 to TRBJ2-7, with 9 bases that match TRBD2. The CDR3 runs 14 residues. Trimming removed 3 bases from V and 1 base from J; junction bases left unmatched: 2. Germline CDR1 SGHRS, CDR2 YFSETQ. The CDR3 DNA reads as TGCGCCAGCAGCTCCCTAGCGGGGTCCTACGAGCAGTACTTC. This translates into CASSSLAGSYEQYF.

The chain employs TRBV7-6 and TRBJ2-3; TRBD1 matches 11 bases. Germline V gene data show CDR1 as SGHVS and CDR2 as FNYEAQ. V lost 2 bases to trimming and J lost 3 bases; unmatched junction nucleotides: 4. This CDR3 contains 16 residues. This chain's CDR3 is CASSLWGQGVTDTQYF. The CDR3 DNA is TGTGCCAGCAGCTTATGGGGACAGGGGGTAACAGATACGCAGTATTTT.

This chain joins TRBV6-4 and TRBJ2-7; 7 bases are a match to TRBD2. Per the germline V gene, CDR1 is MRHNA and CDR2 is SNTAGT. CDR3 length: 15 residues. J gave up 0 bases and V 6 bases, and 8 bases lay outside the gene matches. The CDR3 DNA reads TGTGCCAGCAGGGCGGGACTAATGAGCTCCTACGAGCAGTACTTC. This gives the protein CASRAGLMSSYEQYF.

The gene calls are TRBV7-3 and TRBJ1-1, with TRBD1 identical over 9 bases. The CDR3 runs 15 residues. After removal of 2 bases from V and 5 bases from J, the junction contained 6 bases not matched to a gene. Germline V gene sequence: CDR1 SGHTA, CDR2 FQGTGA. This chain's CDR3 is CASSLGLGQGTEAFF. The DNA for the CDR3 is TGTGCCAGCAGCTTAGGATTGGGACAGGGAACTGAAGCTTTCTTT.

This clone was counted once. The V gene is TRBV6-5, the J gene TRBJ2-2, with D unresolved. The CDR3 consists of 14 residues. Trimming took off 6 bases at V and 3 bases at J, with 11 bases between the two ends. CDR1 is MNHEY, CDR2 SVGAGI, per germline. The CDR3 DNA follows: TGTGCCAGCAGCCTAGAGCCTTACACCGGGGAGCTGTTTTTT. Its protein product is CASSLEPYTGELFF.

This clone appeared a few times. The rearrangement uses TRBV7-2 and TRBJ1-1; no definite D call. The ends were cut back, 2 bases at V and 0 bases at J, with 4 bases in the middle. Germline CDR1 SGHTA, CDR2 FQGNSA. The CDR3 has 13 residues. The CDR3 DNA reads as TGTGCCAGCAGCTTACTTATGAACACTGAAGCTTTCTTT. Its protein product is CASSLLMNTEAFF.

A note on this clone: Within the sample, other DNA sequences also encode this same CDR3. CDR3 nucleotides: TGTGCCAGCAGCTTAACGACAGGGACCGGGGAGCTGTTTTTT. Its protein product is CASSLTTGTGELFF. The gene calls are TRBV7-3 and TRBJ2-2, with TRBD1 matching 7 bases. J lost 5 bases, V lost 0 bases, and 0 bases had no gene match. Germline CDR1 is SGHTA and CDR2 is FQGTGA. The CDR3 runs to 14 residues.